This is a list of T cell receptor beta chains from one sample in a study of OX40 agonist ivuxolimab in advanced cancers. The data were produced by immunoSEQ multiplex PCR, yet TCRdb's version contains in-frame clones alone and is incomplete. The profile shows tens of thousands of clones, 80% of them singletons. Source: CD4+ or CD8+ T cells sorted from blood, taken in a trial of the OX40 agonist ivuxolimab. The receptors were sampled from an adult with an advanced solid tumor such as melanoma, head and neck, liver or kidney cancer. Both conserved end residues are part of each CDR3. The D gene is left open where the match is weak. Expanded clones are given a class, and other clones once, few, many or no size at all.

TRBV19	.	.	TRBJ1-3	TGTGCCAGTAGTATAGGGGTCCGAGTAGGAAACACCATATATTTT	CASSIGVRVGNTIYF
TRBV5-5	once	.	TRBJ1-1	TGTGCCAGCAGCTTGGAGCTTAACTTAATGAACACTGAAGCTTTCTTT	CASSLELNLMNTEAFF
TRBV11-2	.	.	TRBJ2-3	TGTGCCAGCAGCTTAGAAAGTGGAGGGGTAGCTACGCAGTATTTT	CASSLESGGVATQYF
TRBV10-1	.	.	TRBJ2-3	TGCGCCAGCAGTGAGGACTCCAGGGCCTTCTCTAGCACAGATACGCAGTATTTT	CASSEDSRAFSSTDTQYF
TRBV5-6	once	.	TRBJ1-2	TGTGCCAGCAGCACCGGGAGGGGAGGACACTATGGCTACACCTTC	CASSTGRGGHYGYTF
TRBV6-5	.	.	TRBJ1-1	TGTGCCAGCAGTTACTCGACTTATTTGGCTGAAGCTTTCTTT	CASSYSTYLAEAFF
TRBV30	.	.	TRBJ1-2	TGTGCCTGGAGTGTACTGCTAAACTATGGCTACACCTTC	CAWSVLLNYGYTF
TRBV5-6	.	.	TRBJ1-3	TGTGCCAGCAGCTTACCCGGAACCTTGGGAGGAAACACCATATATTTT	CASSLPGTLGGNTIYF
TRBV7-2	once	.	TRBJ2-7	TGTGCCAGTGCGACAGGGAGGCACTCCTACGAGCAGTACTTC	CASATGRHSYEQYF
TRBV7-9	few	.	TRBJ2-7	TGTGCCAGCAGCTACGACACGGCCTACGAGCAGTACTTC	CASSYDTAYEQYF
TRBV7-2	.	.	TRBJ1-1	TGTGCCAGCAGCCAATGGAGTGACACTGAAGCTTTCTTT	CASSQWSDTEAFF
TRBV29-1	.	.	TRBJ1-1	TGCAGCGCCGAGACAGTGAACACTGAAGCTTTCTTT	CSAETVNTEAFF
TRBV6-6	once	.	TRBJ2-3	TGTGCCAGCAGTTCCGGGAGCAACACAGATACGCAGTATTTT	CASSSGSNTDTQYF
TRBV19	.	.	TRBJ1-6	TGTGCCAGTAGTAATCAACAGGATAATTCACCCCTCCACTTT	CASSNQQDNSPLHF
TRBV21-1	.	.	TRBJ2-7	TGTGCCAGCAGCAAAGTCAGCTCCCCACTGGTTGTGTCCTACGAGCAGTACTTC	CASSKVSSPLVVSYEQYF
TRBV7-6	.	TRBD1	TRBJ1-3	TGTGCCAGCAGCCCCCGGGGACAGGAAAACACCATATATTTT	CASSPRGQENTIYF
TRBV27	.	TRBD1	TRBJ1-4	TGTGCCAGCATTCCAGGGGGGCAGGAGAATGAAAAACTGTTTTTT	CASIPGGQENEKLFF
TRBV30	.	.	TRBJ2-4	TGTGCACATGGAGGAGGGGTTGCCCTAGCCAAAAACATTCAGTACTTC	CAHGGGVALAKNIQYF
TRBV5-1	once	.	TRBJ1-1	TGCGCCAGCAGCCGGGGGGAGACTGAAGCTTTCTTT	CASSRGETEAFF
TRBV29-1	once	.	TRBJ1-5	TGCAGCGTTGCGGAAAATAGCAATCAGCCCCAGCATTTT	CSVAENSNQPQHF
TRBV6-5	few	.	TRBJ2-7	TGTGCCAGCAGTTACTCAGCAGGGGTCGAGCAGTACTTC	CASSYSAGVEQYF
TRBV11-2	few	.	TRBJ1-6	TGTGCCAGCAGCTTGAGGAGGGAACTCGCCCTCCACTTT	CASSLRRELALHF
TRBV11-2	.	.	TRBJ1-1	TGTGCCAGCAGCTTTAACAGAGACACTGAAGCTTTCTTT	CASSFNRDTEAFF
TRBV4-1	.	.	TRBJ1-2	TGCGCCAGCAGCCAAGTTCAGGGAACTCCCTATGGCTACACCTTC	CASSQVQGTPYGYTF
TRBV30	.	TRBD2	TRBJ2-1	TGTGCCTGGAGTGTAATAGCCGCCAGCGGGGGGGCTAGGGACAATGAGCAGTTCTTC	CAWSVIAASGGARDNEQFF